These 12 T cell receptor beta chains came from one sample sequenced in a study of CD4 T cells in relation to SARS-CoV-2 and coronaviruses. Clones were sequenced by immunoSEQ multiplex PCR, and TCRdb holds only the in-frame ones, with some missing. The data show about 38,000 clones, roughly 90% seen once. What was sequenced was memory CD4+ T cells from PBMCs. The receptors derive from an adult with COVID-19.

The rearrangement joins TRBV6-5 to TRBJ1-2; D remains unclear. This CDR3 comprises 13 residues. CDR1 is MNHEY, CDR2 SVGAGI, per germline. V was clipped by 4 bases and J by 7 bases, with 13 bases between them. The CDR3 DNA reads as TGTGCCAGCAGTTTCCAGGAAAATAGTGGCTACACCTTC. Translated: CASSFQENSGYTF.

This clone has only one observation. This sequence joins TRBV6-5 and TRBJ2-1, with D tentatively TRBD1 (5 bases). V lost 7 bases to trimming and J lost 7 bases, with 17 bases between them. The CDR3 runs 14 residues. CDR1 and CDR2 from the germline V gene are MNHEY and SVGAGI. CDR3 sequence (DNA): TGTGCCAGCACCAAACCAGGGTTTAGGAATGAGCAGTTCTTC. Translated, it gives CASTKPGFRNEQFF.

The CDR3: CARSLADRGQEDTQYF. Written as DNA, the CDR3 is TGTGCCAGAAGCTTAGCCGACAGGGGGCAGGAAGATACGCAGTATTTT. This chain joins TRBV5-3 and TRBJ2-3, with 10 bases aligning to TRBD1. TRBV5-3 is an open reading frame, and its role is uncertain. J lost 5 bases, V lost 2 bases, and 8 bases had no gene match. The CDR3 covers 16 residues.

This sequence joins TRBV5-6 and TRBJ1-3; 7 bases agree with TRBD1. CDR3 length: 15 residues. CDR1 and CDR2 (germline): SGHDT, YYEEEE. V lost 4 bases to trimming and J lost 4 bases; unmatched junction nucleotides: 8. The chain's CDR3 is CASSQDRVGGNTIYF. DNA of the CDR3: TGTGCCAGCAGCCAAGACAGGGTAGGAGGAAACACCATATATTTT.

The chain uses TRBV7-9 and TRBJ1-1; the D is unclear. The V end lost 2 bases, the J end lost 0 bases, and 4 bases lay between the germline ends. Per germline, CDR1 SEHNR and CDR2 FQNEAQ (reference sequence). This CDR3 is built from 13 residues. CDR3 region: CASSLPMNTEAFF. CDR3 nucleotides: TGTGCCAGCAGCTTACCGATGAACACTGAAGCTTTCTTT.

The genes are TRBV19 and TRBJ1-5; D is ambiguous. V was clipped by 4 bases and J by 7 bases, with 11 bases between them. The germline V gene has CDR1 LNHDA and CDR2 SQIVND (reference sequence). The CDR3 has 13 amino acids. CDR3 bases: TGTGCCAGTAGTACGGCAATCAGACAGCCCCAGCATTTT. The encoded protein is CASSTAIRQPQHF.

CDR3 loop: CASSRGQVAYEQYF. CDR3 nucleotides: TGCGCCAGCAGCAGGGGACAGGTCGCGTACGAGCAGTACTTC. The chain uses TRBV5-1 and TRBJ2-7; 8 nucleotides line up with TRBD1. Trimming cost V 4 bases and J 4 bases; bases outside gene matches: 7. The germline CDR1 and CDR2 sequences are SGHRS and YFSETQ. This CDR3 comprises 14 residues.

The V gene is TRBV7-9, the J gene TRBJ1-1; TRBD1 matches at 12 bases. Per germline, CDR1 SEHNR and CDR2 FQNEAQ (reference sequence). V lost 5 bases to trimming and J lost 4 bases; unmatched junction nucleotides: 8. The CDR3 is 16 amino acids. CDR3: CASSPPGQGARTEAFF. The DNA for the CDR3 is TGTGCCAGCAGCCCCCCGGGACAGGGGGCGCGCACTGAAGCTTTCTTT.

The chain joins TRBV12-3 or TRBV12-4 to TRBJ2-7, with D unresolved. Trimming removed 2 bases at V and 4 bases at J, with 6 bases between. The length of the CDR3 is 12 residues. The chain's CDR3 is CASSLHNYEQYF. CDR3 nucleotides: TGTGCCAGCAGTTTACACAATTACGAGCAGTACTTC.

The chain is built from TRBV5-4 and TRBJ1-6; D is uncertain. Germline CDR1 is SGHNT and CDR2 is YYREEE (reference sequence). The CDR3 spans 14 residues. V was clipped by 4 bases and J by 7 bases, with 12 bases between them. The DNA for the CDR3 is TGTGCCAGCAGCCGAGACGGGAGGAATTCACCCCTCCACTTT. Amino acids: CASSRDGRNSPLHF.

This chain links TRBV3-1 (or the pseudogene TRBV3-2) with TRBJ1-2; D might be TRBD1 (5 bases). CDR1 and CDR2 from the germline V gene are LGHDT and YNNKEL (reference sequence). This CDR3 contains 17 residues. Trimming shortened V by 1 base and J by 2 bases, and 17 bases separated the two germline ends. DNA of the CDR3: TGTGCCAGCAGCCAAGCCGGTAAGGGGCGTATCAACTATGGCTACACCTTC. Translating it yields CASSQAGKGRINYGYTF.

V gene TRBV5-6 combines with J gene TRBJ2-5; D tentatively reads TRBD1 or TRBD2 (6 bases each). Germline values: CDR1 SGHDT, CDR2 YYEEEE. CDR3 length: 15 residues. Trimming removed 4 bases from V and 5 bases from J, with 18 bases in between. CDR3 sequence (DNA): TGTGCCAGCAGCGCCGGGAGAACCAGGGGCGAGACCCAGTACTTC. This gives the protein CASSAGRTRGETQYF.